This TCR beta chain came from a study of siplizumab effects on memory and regulatory T cells (dated by TCRdb to about 2019). Background on the whole study: The effect of the anti-CD2 antibody siplizumab on alloreactive T-cell subsets was examined in allogeneic mixed lymphocyte reactions constructed from human PBMCs.

Libraries were constructed by the immunoSEQ multiplex PCR assay. Roughly 10^5 TCR templates per sample were assayed on the deep sequencing platform. Genomic DNA extracted from sorted T cells was used for TCRbeta CDR3 sequencing. The source study handled its data this way. The R programming language was used for clonal analysis of TCRbeta CDR3 data. Alloreactive CD4+ and CD8+ clones were identified by comparing unstimulated samples to CFSE-low samples taken after the reaction. By matching sequences to the repertoires of sorted unstimulated Treg and non-Treg cells, each alloreactive CD4+ clone was assigned a regulatory or non-regulatory origin. TCRdb limited this immuneACCESS table to in-frame rearrangements with V and J called. A share of clones is missing; checked studies link under half to unresolved V genes, and the rest is unexplained. That table furnishes V, J and clone size, whereas the DNA furnished D and trimming. The sample table lists about 50,000 clones, about 88% of them with a count of one. The ten largest clones capture 0.35% of the sample.

Study-level results and caveats: A naive or memory phenotype could not be assigned to roughly 75-97% of proliferating CD4+ or CD8+ clones. Sequences below about 10^-5 frequency were poorly captured, so only a minor fraction of alloreactive clones could be mapped to unstimulated subsets. Compared with memory T cells, unstimulated naive T cells appeared more diverse, and naive cells seemed to make a substantial contribution to the alloresponse. Siplizumab significantly lowered the cumulative frequency of alloreactive sequences that could be traced to unstimulated CD4+ memory T cells. Of the alloreactive CD4+ clones that could be mapped, the Treg-derived share averaged about 70% with siplizumab compared with 25% to 30% in control reactions. The suppressive function of proliferating Tregs from siplizumab cultures was not functionally confirmed.

The CDR3 covers 13 residues, taking in both the cysteine and the phenylalanine. Just the 39-base CDR3 DNA is kept, in frame starting at base 1. CDR1 is given as SEHNR and CDR2 as FQNEAQ, both from the germline V gene (reference sequence). V drops 3 bases and J drops 3 bases, leaving 8 bases in between. Comments on this clone: Its binding antigen is unknown. There are no base qualities to consult, and no much larger clone falls within one base.

In a few donor pairs, further sequencing was done on unstimulated CD8+ naive, CD4+ memory, CD8+ TEMRA, CD4+ naive and CD8+ effector memory subsets. Sorted unstimulated T cells, along with proliferating T cells recovered from mixed lymphocyte reactions, underwent TCRbeta CDR3 sequencing. Fresh whole blood from nine to ten HLA-typed healthy donors was used as the source from which PBMCs were isolated. Source material: naive CD8+ T cells sorted from blood. Reading the label with the study, this specimen's cell subset or site is: unstimulated naive T cells. This receptor chain uses TRBV7-9 and TRBJ2-5, and possibly TRBD2, on 5 matching bases. This TCR was recovered from a human donor in good health. The DNA sequence is given as TGTGCCAGCAGCTTCCCAGCGGAAGAGACCCAGTACTTC. Its translation reads: CASSFPAEETQYF.